A single sample gave rise to the 5 T cell receptor beta chains below, sequenced in a study of shared clonotypes between healthy human individuals. TCRdb's copy holds only in-frame clones and misses some; the assay was immunoSEQ multiplex PCR. There are approximately 1.5 million clones in the sample; 97% to 99% occur only once, and under 0.45% lies in the top ten. Sequenced: naive CD4+ T cells sorted from blood. Stated subset: CD45RA+ positively selected. The receptors come from a man aged 30-40 years in good health.

CDR3 amino acids: CASSYSLTGYEQYF. As DNA, the CDR3 is TGTGCCAGCAGTTACTCTTTGACCGGGTACGAGCAGTACTTC. The V and J genes are TRBV6-5 and TRBJ2-7; D is ambiguous. CDR3 length: 14 amino acids. The ends were cut back, 0 bases at V and 4 bases at J, with 10 bases in the middle. Per germline, CDR1 MNHEY and CDR2 SVGAGI.

In its sample, this clone was seen once. The V and J genes are TRBV12-2 and TRBJ2-7; the D call TRBD2 from the table was never checked on the DNA. TRBV12-2 is classified as a pseudogene. The CDR3 has 14 amino acids. CDR3 DNA sequence: TGTGCAAGTCCCGGCGGGAGTCAGACCTACGAGCAGTACTTC. Residues: CASPGGSQTYEQYF.

This sequence joins TRBV6-4 and TRBJ1-5; D not certain. The germline V and J ends were trimmed by 7 bases and 5 bases, with 6 bases remaining between them. The germline V gene has CDR1 MRHNA and CDR2 SNTAGT. The CDR3 sequence is 11 residues long. DNA for the CDR3: TGTGCCAGCAAATGGGATCAGCCCCAGCATTTT. Translating it yields CASKWDQPQHF.

The chain uses TRBV7-9 and TRBJ1-4; 7 bases line up with TRBD1. The J segment lost 7 bases and the V segment lost 4 bases, leaving 15 bases of the junction unmatched. CDR3 length: 17 residues. Looked up from germline, CDR1 is SEHNR and CDR2 is FQNEAQ (reference sequence). CDR3 sequence (DNA): TGTGCCAGCAGCTCCCATCGGGACAGTAGGGGAACTGAAAAACTGTTTTTT. This codes for CASSSHRDSRGTEKLFF.

V gene TRBV7-2 combines with J gene TRBJ1-4; perhaps TRBD1 as D (5 bases). With 5 bases removed from V and 4 bases from J, the gap between germline ends came to 11 bases. The CDR3 is made up of 14 amino acids. CDR1 SGHTA and CDR2 FQGNSA come from the germline V gene. The CDR3 region is CASSPRAYNEKLFF. The CDR3 nucleotides are TGTGCCAGCAGCCCCAGGGCCTATAATGAAAAACTGTTTTTT.